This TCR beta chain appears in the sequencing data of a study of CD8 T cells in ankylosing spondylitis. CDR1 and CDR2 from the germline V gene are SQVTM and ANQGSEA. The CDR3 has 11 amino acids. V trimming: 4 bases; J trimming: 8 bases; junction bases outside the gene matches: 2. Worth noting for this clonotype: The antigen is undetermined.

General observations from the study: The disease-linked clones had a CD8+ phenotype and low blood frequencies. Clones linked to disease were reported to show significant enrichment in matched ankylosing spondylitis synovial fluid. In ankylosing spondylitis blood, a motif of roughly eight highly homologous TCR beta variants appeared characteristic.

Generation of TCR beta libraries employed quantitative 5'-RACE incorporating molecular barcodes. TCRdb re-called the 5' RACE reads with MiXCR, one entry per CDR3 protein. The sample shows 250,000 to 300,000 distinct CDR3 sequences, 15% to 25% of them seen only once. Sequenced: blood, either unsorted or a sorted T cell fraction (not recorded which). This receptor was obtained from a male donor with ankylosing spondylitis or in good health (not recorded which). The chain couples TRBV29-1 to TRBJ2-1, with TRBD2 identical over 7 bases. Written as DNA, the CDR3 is TGCAGCGTTGCTAGCGGCGATGAGCAGTTCTTC. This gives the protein CSVASGDEQFF.